This TCR beta chain was profiled in a study of technical replicates of blood from four donors. Produced via immunoSEQ multiplex PCR; TCRdb's table is partial and in-frame only. This sample carries tens of thousands of clones, just under 95% of them seen once, and the ten largest clones take approximately 0.27%. J gave up 2 bases and V 10 bases, and 6 bases lay outside the gene matches. Per the germline V gene, CDR1 is ENHRY and CDR2 is SYGVKD. The CDR3 runs to 13 residues. Sample: T cells isolated from PBMCs. This rearrangement joins TRBV10-3 to TRBJ2-3, with 7 bases that match TRBD2. This clonotype was obtained from a human donor in good health. The CDR3 region is CATEREDTDTQYF. The CDR3 DNA reads as TGTGCCACCGAGCGGGAAGACACAGATACGCAGTATTTT.